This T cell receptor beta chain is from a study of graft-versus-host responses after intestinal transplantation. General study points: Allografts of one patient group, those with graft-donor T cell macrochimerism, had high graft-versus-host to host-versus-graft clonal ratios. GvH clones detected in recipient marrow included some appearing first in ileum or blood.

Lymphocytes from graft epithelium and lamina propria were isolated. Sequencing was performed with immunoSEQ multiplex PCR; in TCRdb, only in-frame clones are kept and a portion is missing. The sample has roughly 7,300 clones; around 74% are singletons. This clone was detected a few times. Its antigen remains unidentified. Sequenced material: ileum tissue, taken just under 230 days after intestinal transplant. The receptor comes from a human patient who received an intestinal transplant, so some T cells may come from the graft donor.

This chain's CDR3 is CASSYGGSEEQYF. The CDR3 bases are TGTGCCAGCAGTTATGGGGGGTCTGAGGAGCAGTACTTC. The J gene is TRBJ2-7, the V gene TRBV6-6, with D maybe TRBD2 (6 bases). The germline V gene encodes CDR1 MNHNY and CDR2 SVGAGI (reference sequence). The V gene lost 3 bases and the J gene lost 7 bases, with 13 bases spanning the gap. This CDR3 contains 13 residues.